A single sample gave rise to the 9 T cell receptor beta chains below, sequenced in a study of identifying expanded T cells in peripheral blood. Clones were read by immunoSEQ multiplex PCR, and TCRdb kept only the in-frame ones, dropping some. The sample includes approximately 97,000 clones, about 87% of them seen just once. The sequenced sample consisted of blood. These receptors were taken from a person aged 18 to 70 in good health.

The chain is built from TRBV6-1 and TRBJ1-2, with 8 bases lining up with TRBD1. This CDR3 has 15 residues. Germline values: CDR1 MNHNS, CDR2 SASEGT. V lost 6 bases to trimming and J lost 4 bases; unmatched junction nucleotides: 10. CDR3 amino acids: CASRTGQGVGYGYTF. CDR3 sequence (DNA): TGTGCCAGCAGGACCGGACAGGGCGTTGGCTATGGCTACACCTTC.

V gene TRBV19 combines with J gene TRBJ1-5; D gene unclear. V lost 6 bases and J lost 5, with 8 bases in between. CDR3 length: 12 residues. Germline V CDR1 and CDR2: LNHDA, SQIVND (reference sequence). In DNA form, the CDR3 reads TGTGCCAGTAGGCGTTGGGATCAGCCCCAGCATTTT. This codes for CASRRWDQPQHF. The variable domain in full, completed from reference TRBV19 and TRBJ1-5, reads DGGITQSPKYLFRKEGQNVTLSCEQNLNHDAMYWYRQDPGQGLRLIYYSQIVNDFQKGDIAEGYSVSREKKESFPLTVTSAQKNPTAFYLCASRRWDQPQHFGDGTRLSIL.

The genes are TRBV28 and TRBJ2-5; D remains unclear. The CDR3 extends over 11 amino acids. CDR1 and CDR2 (germline): MDHEN, SYDVKM. Trimming took off 2 bases at V and 3 bases at J, with 1 base between the two ends. The CDR3 sequence: CASSLKETQYF. The CDR3 DNA follows: TGTGCCAGCAGTTTAAAAGAGACCCAGTACTTC.

The chain employs TRBV27 and TRBJ1-2; D not certain. The CDR3 is made up of 13 amino acids. CDR1 is MNHEY and CDR2 is SMNVEV in the germline V gene (reference sequence). The V end was cut by 2 bases, the J end by 4 bases, with 8 bases between. This CDR3 reads CASSLGMGYGYTF. CDR3 nucleotide sequence: TGTGCCAGCAGTTTAGGCATGGGCTATGGCTACACCTTC.

This sequence joins TRBV19 and TRBJ1-2, with D perhaps TRBD1 (5 bases). Trimming took 5 bases from V and 4 from J, leaving 8 bases between them. Per the germline V gene, CDR1 is LNHDA and CDR2 is SQIVND (reference sequence). The CDR3 is 12 residues long. As DNA, the CDR3 is TGTGCCAGTAGTCGTACAGGCTATGGCTACACCTTC. Amino acids: CASSRTGYGYTF.

The chain links TRBV7-9 to TRBJ1-4, with D perhaps TRBD1 (6 bases). The CDR3 loop spans 18 amino acids. Deletions cut 3 bases from V and 8 bases from J, with 25 bases between. Germline V gives CDR1 SEHNR, CDR2 FQNEAQ (reference sequence). CDR3 loop: CASSLGQGSLAFWEKLFF. The CDR3 region has the DNA TGTGCCAGCAGCTTGGGGCAGGGGTCACTGGCGTTTTGGGAAAAACTGTTTTTT.

The chain has TRBV7-9 and TRBJ1-2, with 8 bases aligning to TRBD1. This CDR3 region has 14 residues. Germline values: CDR1 SEHNR, CDR2 FQNEAQ (reference sequence). After removal of 3 bases from V and 14 bases from J, the junction contained 14 bases not matched to a gene. CDR3 nucleotides: TGTGCCAGCAGCTTCCGGGACAGGTCCTATTTGGTTACCTTC. Translation gives CASSFRDRSYLVTF.

There are a few counts of this clone. V and J are TRBV18 and TRBJ1-1, with no clear D. The CDR3 covers 17 residues. The germline V gene has CDR1 KGHSH and CDR2 LQKENI. V was cut by 3 bases and J by 3 bases, with 20 bases left in between. CDR3: CASSPRVGSYSDTEAFF. DNA for the CDR3: TGTGCCAGCTCACCCCGGGTGGGGTCTTATTCGGACACTGAAGCTTTCTTT.

The chain is built from TRBV7-3 and TRBJ1-2, with D unresolved. This CDR3 is built from 11 residues. V was clipped by 2 bases and J by 3 bases, with 1 base between them. In germline, CDR1 is SGHTA, CDR2 FQGTGA. The CDR3 region has the DNA TGTGCCAGCAGCTTAGACTATGGCTACACCTTC. Its translation: CASSLDYGYTF.